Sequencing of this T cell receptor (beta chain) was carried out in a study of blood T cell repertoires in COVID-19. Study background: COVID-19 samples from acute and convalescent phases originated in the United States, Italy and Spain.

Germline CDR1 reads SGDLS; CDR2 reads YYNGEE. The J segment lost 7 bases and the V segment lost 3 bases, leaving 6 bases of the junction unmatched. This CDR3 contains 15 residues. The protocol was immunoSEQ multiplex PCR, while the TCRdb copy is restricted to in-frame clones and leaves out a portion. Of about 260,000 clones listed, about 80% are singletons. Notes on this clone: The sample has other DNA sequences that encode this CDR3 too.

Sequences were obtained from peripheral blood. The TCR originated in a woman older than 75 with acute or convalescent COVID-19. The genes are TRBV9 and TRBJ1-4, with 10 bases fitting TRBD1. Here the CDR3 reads CASSARTGGGEKLFF. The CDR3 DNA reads TGTGCCAGCAGCGCCCGGACAGGGGGAGGTGAAAAACTGTTTTTT.